Listed below are T cell receptor beta chains from one sample, sequenced in a study of shared clonotypes between healthy human individuals. Only in-frame clones appear in the TCRdb table, and some are missing; sequencing was by immunoSEQ multiplex PCR. The sample yields hundreds of thousands of clones, less than 80% seen once. Sequenced input: PBMCs. These TCRs come from a middle-aged woman in good health. Some clones in this sample may be carry-over from other donors' samples. CDR3s include the opening cysteine and the closing phenylalanine or tryptophan. D genes are given only for firm matches. The size field is filled for only some rows; it gives once, few, many or a size class.

v_gene: TRBV4-3
d_gene: .
j_gene: TRBJ1-1
abundance: few
len: 14
CDR3aa: CASSHDTLNTEAFF
CDR3nt: TGCGCCAGCAGCCACGACACCCTGAACACTGAAGCTTTCTTT

v_gene: TRBV7-8
d_gene: TRBD1
j_gene: TRBJ1-1
abundance: .
len: 13
CDR3aa: CASSRTGGGEAFF
CDR3nt: TGTGCCAGCAGCCGGACAGGGGGCGGAGAAGCTTTCTTT

v_gene: TRBV29-1
d_gene: .
j_gene: TRBJ2-2
abundance: .
len: 13
CDR3aa: CSGRRGAAGELFF
CDR3nt: TGCAGCGGGCGGAGGGGTGCGGCCGGGGAGCTGTTTTTT

v_gene: TRBV7-8
d_gene: .
j_gene: TRBJ2-3
abundance: .
len: 13
CDR3aa: CASSFATKDTQYF
CDR3nt: TGTGCCAGCAGCTTTGCAACTAAGGATACGCAGTATTTT

v_gene: TRBV18
d_gene: TRBD1
j_gene: TRBJ2-7
abundance: few
len: 16
CDR3aa: CASVLGGTGVTYEQYF
CDR3nt: TGTGCCAGCGTACTCGGGGGGACAGGGGTTACCTACGAGCAGTACTTC

v_gene: TRBV6-1
d_gene: .
j_gene: TRBJ1-2
abundance: many
len: 13
CDR3aa: CASSLRPTSGYTF
CDR3nt: TGTGCCAGCAGTTTACGTCCTACCTCGGGCTACACCTTC

v_gene: TRBV30
d_gene: .
j_gene: TRBJ1-2
abundance: .
len: 12
CDR3aa: CAWSLGTYGYTF
CDR3nt: TGTGCCTGGAGTCTCGGGACCTATGGCTACACCTTC

v_gene: TRBV5-1
d_gene: .
j_gene: TRBJ2-5
abundance: .
len: 14
CDR3aa: CASSQQRSQETQYF
CDR3nt: TGCGCCAGCAGCCAACAGAGAAGTCAAGAGACCCAGTACTTC

v_gene: TRBV6-1
d_gene: TRBD1
j_gene: TRBJ1-4
abundance: .
len: 15
CDR3aa: CASSPPGQGYEKLFF
CDR3nt: TGTGCCAGCAGTCCTCCCGGACAGGGGTATGAAAAACTGTTTTTT

v_gene: TRBV7-9
d_gene: .
j_gene: TRBJ2-3
abundance: .
len: 16
CDR3aa: CASSLRAERTGDTQYF
CDR3nt: TGTGCCAGCAGCTTAAGAGCCGAGCGAACAGGAGATACGCAGTATTTT

v_gene: TRBV7-2
d_gene: TRBD2
j_gene: TRBJ2-1
abundance: .
len: 15
CDR3aa: CASSATGTRGVEQFF
CDR3nt: TGTGCCAGCAGCGCTACCGGGACTAGGGGGGTTGAGCAGTTCTTC

v_gene: TRBV6-1
d_gene: TRBD1
j_gene: TRBJ2-7
abundance: few
len: 16
CDR3aa: CASSEGQGDSSYEQYF
CDR3nt: TGTGCCAGCAGTGAAGGCCAGGGGGATAGCTCCTACGAGCAGTACTTC